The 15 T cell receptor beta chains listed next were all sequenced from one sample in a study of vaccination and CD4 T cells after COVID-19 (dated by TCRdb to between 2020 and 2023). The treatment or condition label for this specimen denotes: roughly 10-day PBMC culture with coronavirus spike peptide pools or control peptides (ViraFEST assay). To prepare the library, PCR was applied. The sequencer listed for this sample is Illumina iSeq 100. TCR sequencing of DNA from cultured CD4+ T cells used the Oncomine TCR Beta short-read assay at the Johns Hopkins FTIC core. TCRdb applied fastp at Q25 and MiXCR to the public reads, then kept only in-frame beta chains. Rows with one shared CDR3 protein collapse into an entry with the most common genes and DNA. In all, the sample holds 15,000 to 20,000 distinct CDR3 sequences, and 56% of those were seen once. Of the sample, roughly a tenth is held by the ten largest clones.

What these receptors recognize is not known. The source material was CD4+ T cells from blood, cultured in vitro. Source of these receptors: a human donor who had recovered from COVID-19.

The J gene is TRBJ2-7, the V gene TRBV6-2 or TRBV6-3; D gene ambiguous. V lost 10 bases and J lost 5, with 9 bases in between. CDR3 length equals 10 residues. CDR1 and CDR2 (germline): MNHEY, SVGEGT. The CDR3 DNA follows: TGTGCCACTTCGCTCCACGAGCAGTACTTC. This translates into CATSLHEQYF.

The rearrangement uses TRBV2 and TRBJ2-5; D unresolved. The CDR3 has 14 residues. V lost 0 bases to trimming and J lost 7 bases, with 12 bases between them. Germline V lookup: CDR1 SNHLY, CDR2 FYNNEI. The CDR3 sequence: CASSEAYSAGTQYF. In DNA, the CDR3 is TGTGCCAGCAGTGAAGCGTATTCCGCCGGGACCCAGTACTTC.

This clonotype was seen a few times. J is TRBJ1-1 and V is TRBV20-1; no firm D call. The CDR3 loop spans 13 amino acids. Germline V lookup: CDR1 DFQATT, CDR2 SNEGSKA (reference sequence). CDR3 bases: TGCAGCGCTCTACGGTACTCGAACACTGAAGCTTTCTTT. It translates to CSALRYSNTEAFF.

In DNA, the CDR3 is TGCAGTGCTAGAGGGGCGGGGGAAAAACTGTTTTTT. It encodes CSARGAGEKLFF. V and J are TRBV20-1 and TRBJ1-4; D unresolved. Germline lookup yields CDR1 DFQATT and CDR2 SNEGSKA (reference sequence). CDR3 length: 12 amino acids. Deletions cut 1 base from V and 8 bases from J, with 8 bases between.

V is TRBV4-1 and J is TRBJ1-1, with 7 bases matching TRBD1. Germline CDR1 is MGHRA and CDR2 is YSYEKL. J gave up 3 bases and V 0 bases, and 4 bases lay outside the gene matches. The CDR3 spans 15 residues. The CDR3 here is CASSQEVTGDTEAFF. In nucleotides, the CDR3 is TGCGCCAGCAGCCAAGAGGTCACAGGGGACACTGAAGCTTTCTTT.

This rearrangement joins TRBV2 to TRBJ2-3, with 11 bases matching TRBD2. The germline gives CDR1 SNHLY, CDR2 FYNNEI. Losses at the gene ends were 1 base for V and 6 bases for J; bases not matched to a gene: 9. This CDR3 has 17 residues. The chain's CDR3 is CASSEVSLAGGADTQYF. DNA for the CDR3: TGTGCCAGCAGTGAAGTTTCTCTAGCGGGGGGCGCGGATACGCAGTATTTT.

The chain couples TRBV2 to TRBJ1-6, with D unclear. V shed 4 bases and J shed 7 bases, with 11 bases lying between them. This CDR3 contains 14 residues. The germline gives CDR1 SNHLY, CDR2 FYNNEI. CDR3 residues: CASSVGTENSPLHF. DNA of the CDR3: TGTGCCAGCAGTGTCGGAACAGAAAATTCACCCCTCCACTTT.

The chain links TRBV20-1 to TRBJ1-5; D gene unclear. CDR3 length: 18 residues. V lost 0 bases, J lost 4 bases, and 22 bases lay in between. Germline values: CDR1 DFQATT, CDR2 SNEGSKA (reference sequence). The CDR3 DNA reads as TGCAGTGCTAGAGATACCCCCTCCCCGGGAGGGCGTAATCAGCCCCAGCATTTT. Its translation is CSARDTPSPGGRNQPQHF.

CDR3: CASSSEGQFSEQFF. DNA of the CDR3: TGTGCCAGCAGCTCGGAAGGACAGTTCAGTGAGCAGTTCTTC. This chain joins TRBV7-9 and TRBJ2-1; TRBD1 might be the D (6 bases). Germline CDR1 SEHNR, CDR2 FQNEAQ (reference sequence). Trimming pared 4 bases from V and 9 bases from J, leaving 16 bases between. The CDR3 totals 14 residues.

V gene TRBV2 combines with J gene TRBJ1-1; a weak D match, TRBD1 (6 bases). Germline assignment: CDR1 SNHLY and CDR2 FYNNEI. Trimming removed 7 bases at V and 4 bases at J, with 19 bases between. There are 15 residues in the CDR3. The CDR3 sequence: CASTQMWGGSTEAFF. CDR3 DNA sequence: TGTGCCAGCACCCAGATGTGGGGGGGCTCCACTGAAGCTTTCTTT.

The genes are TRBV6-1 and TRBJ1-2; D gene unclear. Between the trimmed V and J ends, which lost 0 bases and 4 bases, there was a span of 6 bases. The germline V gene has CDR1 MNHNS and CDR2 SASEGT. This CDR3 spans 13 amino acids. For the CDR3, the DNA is TGTGCCAGCAGTGAAGCGGTGGGCTATGGCTACACCTTC. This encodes CASSEAVGYGYTF.

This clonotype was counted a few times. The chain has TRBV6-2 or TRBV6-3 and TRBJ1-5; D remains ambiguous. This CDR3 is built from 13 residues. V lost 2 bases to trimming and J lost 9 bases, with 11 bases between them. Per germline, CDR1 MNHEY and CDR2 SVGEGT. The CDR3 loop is CASSYKTDLPQHF. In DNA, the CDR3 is TGTGCCAGCAGTTACAAGACGGACCTGCCCCAGCATTTT.

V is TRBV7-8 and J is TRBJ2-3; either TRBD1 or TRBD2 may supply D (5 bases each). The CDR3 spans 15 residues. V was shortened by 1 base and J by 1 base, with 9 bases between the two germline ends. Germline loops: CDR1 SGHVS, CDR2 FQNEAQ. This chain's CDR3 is CASSLERGGTDTQYF. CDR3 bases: TGTGCCAGCAGCTTAGAACGAGGGGGCACAGATACGCAGTATTTT.

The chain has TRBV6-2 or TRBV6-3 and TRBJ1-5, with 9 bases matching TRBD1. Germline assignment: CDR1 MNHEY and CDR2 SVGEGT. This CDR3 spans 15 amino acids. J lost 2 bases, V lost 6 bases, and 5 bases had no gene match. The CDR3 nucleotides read TGTGCCAGCAGCAACCGGGACAGGGGCAATCAGCCCCAGCATTTT. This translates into CASSNRDRGNQPQHF.

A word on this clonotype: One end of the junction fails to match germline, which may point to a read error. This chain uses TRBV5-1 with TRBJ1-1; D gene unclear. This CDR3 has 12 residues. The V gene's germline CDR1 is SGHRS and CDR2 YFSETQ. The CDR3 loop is CVSSLSGTEAFF. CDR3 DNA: TGCGTCAGCAGCCTTAGTGGCACTGAAGCTTTCTTT.